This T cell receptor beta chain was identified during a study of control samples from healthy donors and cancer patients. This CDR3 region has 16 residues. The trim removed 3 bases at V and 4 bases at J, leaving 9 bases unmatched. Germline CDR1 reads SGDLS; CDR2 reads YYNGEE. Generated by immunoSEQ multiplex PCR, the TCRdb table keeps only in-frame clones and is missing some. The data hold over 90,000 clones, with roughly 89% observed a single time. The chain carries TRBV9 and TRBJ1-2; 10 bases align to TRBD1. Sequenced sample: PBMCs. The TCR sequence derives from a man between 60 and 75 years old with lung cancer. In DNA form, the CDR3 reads TGTGCCAGCAGCGCCGCGACGACAGGGGGCAGCTATGGCTACACCTTC. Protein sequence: CASSAATTGGSYGYTF.